This entry lists 21 T cell receptor beta chains sequenced from one sample in a study of T cell responses to AZD1222 COVID-19 vaccine. Data came from immunoSEQ multiplex PCR; TCRdb stores just in-frame clones and leaves some out. This table holds 100,000 to 150,000 clones, 70% to 90% found once. This material consisted of peripheral blood, taken on day 0 of AZD1222 vaccination. These receptors were taken from an adult in good health.

V is TRBV19 and J is TRBJ2-3; weak D call: TRBD2 (5 bases). CDR1 is LNHDA and CDR2 is SQIVND in the germline V gene (reference sequence). Trimming took 4 bases from V and 4 from J, leaving 9 bases between them. The CDR3 consists of 13 residues. The CDR3 is CASSREGADTQYF. As DNA, the CDR3 is TGTGCCAGTAGTAGAGAGGGAGCAGATACGCAGTATTTT. The full variable domain, rest sourced from reference TRBV19 and TRBJ2-3, is DGGITQSPKYLFRKEGQNVTLSCEQNLNHDAMYWYRQDPGQGLRLIYYSQIVNDFQKGDIAEGYSVSREKKESFPLTVTSAQKNPTAFYLCASSREGADTQYFGPGTRLTVL.

The V gene is TRBV7-9, the J gene TRBJ1-2; no definite D call. CDR1 is SEHNR and CDR2 is FQNEAQ in the germline V gene (reference sequence). The CDR3 length is 11 residues. V was pared by 5 bases and J by 1 base, with 2 bases between. This chain's CDR3 is CASSGNYGYTF. DNA of the CDR3: TGTGCCAGCAGCGGTAACTATGGCTACACCTTC.

CDR3 region: CASSLGSGEGETQYF. The CDR3, as DNA: TGTGCCAGCAGCTTGGGTAGCGGGGAAGGCGAGACCCAGTACTTC. The genes are TRBV5-4 and TRBJ2-5; 8 positions match TRBD2. V lost 0 bases, J lost 5 bases, and 6 bases stayed unmatched. Germline lookup yields CDR1 SGHNT and CDR2 YYREEE (reference sequence). The CDR3 loop spans 15 amino acids.

The chain joins TRBV9 to TRBJ2-7, with D possibly being TRBD1 (5 bases). The CDR3 has 18 residues. Trimming left V 3 bases short and J 2 bases short, with 24 bases between. Germline V CDR1 and CDR2: SGDLS, YYNGEE. In DNA, the CDR3 is TGTGCCAGCAGCGCAAAGTTGGCTAGGGCAGGGCCAGCCTACGAGCAGTACTTC. Translated, it gives CASSAKLARAGPAYEQYF.

CDR3: CAVTPGRNYEQYF. The CDR3 bases are TGTGCAGTTACTCCGGGACGGAACTACGAGCAGTACTTC. J is TRBJ2-7 and V is TRBV7-9, with D perhaps given as TRBD1 or TRBD2 (5 bases each). Germline V lookup: CDR1 SEHNR, CDR2 FQNEAQ (reference sequence). This CDR3 region has 13 residues.

V gene TRBV12-3 or TRBV12-4 combines with J gene TRBJ2-1; D ambiguous. The ends were cut back, 6 bases at V and 10 bases at J, with 10 bases in the middle. CDR3 length equals 11 residues. Here the CDR3 DNA reads TGTGCCAGCAGCATATTTAAGGAGCAGTTCTTC. Encoded protein: CASSIFKEQFF.

The chain links TRBV13 to TRBJ2-3; 11 bases are a match to TRBD2. From germline, CDR1 is PRHDT and CDR2 FYEKMQ (reference sequence). V trimming: 5 bases; J trimming: 5 bases; junction bases outside the gene matches: 3. This CDR3 contains 14 residues. CDR3 in DNA: TGTGCCAGCAGCCCTGGACTAGCGGGAGATACGCAGTATTTT. This gives the protein CASSPGLAGDTQYF.

The CDR3 DNA reads TGTGCCAGCAGCGTAGGACTAGCGGGGGCTCAAGAGACCCAGTACTTC. Translating it yields CASSVGLAGAQETQYF. The genes are TRBV9 and TRBJ2-5; 12 nucleotides match TRBD2. CDR1 is SGDLS, CDR2 YYNGEE, per germline. With V trimmed by 0 bases and J by 2 bases, 2 bases remained unmatched. CDR3 length: 16 residues. The full variable domain, completed using reference TRBV9 and TRBJ2-5, is DSGVTQTPKHLITATGQRVTLRCSPRSGDLSVYWYQQSLDQGLQFLIQYYNGEERAKGNILERFSAQQFPDLHSELNLSSLELGDSALYFCASSVGLAGAQETQYFGPGTRLLVL.

The rearrangement uses TRBV6-5 and TRBJ1-1; possible D gene TRBD1, 5 bases. The CDR3 extends over 13 amino acids. Germline values: CDR1 MNHEY, CDR2 SVGAGI. Trimming shortened V by 9 bases and J by 0 bases, and 11 bases separated the two germline ends. This CDR3 reads CASRTGVNTEAFF. The CDR3 DNA is TGTGCCAGTAGAACAGGCGTGAACACTGAAGCTTTCTTT.

The chain employs TRBV5-8 and TRBJ2-7; D unresolved. Looked up from germline, CDR1 is SGHTS and CDR2 is YDEGEE. The CDR3 has 14 residues. V gave up 2 bases and J gave up 2 bases, with 11 bases separating them. CDR3: CASSFLSPPYEQYF. CDR3 bases: TGTGCCAGCAGCTTTCTATCACCCCCCTACGAGCAGTACTTC. The variable domain in full, with the rest retrieved from reference TRBV5-8 and TRBJ2-7, is EAGVTQSPTHLIKTRGQQATLRCSPISGHTSVYWYQQALGLGLQFLLWYDEGEERNRGNFPPRFSGRQFPNYSSELNVNALELEDSALYLCASSFLSPPYEQYFGPGTRLTVT.

This clone has just one count. V is TRBV7-3 and J is TRBJ2-7; D gene uncertain. V lost 7 bases to trimming and J lost 6 bases, with 28 bases between them. The germline V gene has CDR1 SGHTA and CDR2 FQGTGA. This CDR3 is 17 amino acids long. The CDR3 reads CASIHPTRSPHESEQYF. For the CDR3, the DNA is TGTGCCAGCATACATCCCACCAGGTCCCCTCATGAGTCCGAGCAGTACTTC.

This clone occurred a few times. The chain couples TRBV12-3 or TRBV12-4 to TRBJ2-5; D is undetermined. The V end lost 5 bases, the J end lost 5 bases, and 12 bases lay between the germline ends. CDR3 length: 13 residues. The DNA of the CDR3 is TGTGCCAGCAGTCCTCTAGGTGGGGAGACCCAGTACTTC. This codes for CASSPLGGETQYF.

V is TRBV3-1 (or the pseudogene TRBV3-2) and J is TRBJ1-5, with TRBD1 matching 7 bases. The CDR3 is 19 residues long. The J segment lost 5 bases and the V segment lost 1 base, leaving 17 bases of the junction unmatched. CDR1 is LGHDT and CDR2 is YNNKEL in the germline V gene (reference sequence). The CDR3 DNA reads as TGTGCCAGCAGCCAAGGCCAATTGACAGGGTTTTTTAGTCATCAGCCCCAGCATTTT. Translation: CASSQGQLTGFFSHQPQHF.

The V and J genes are TRBV7-9 and TRBJ2-5, with TRBD2 identical over 10 bases. J gave up 5 bases and V 5 bases, and 8 bases lay outside the gene matches. Germline lookup yields CDR1 SEHNR and CDR2 FQNEAQ (reference sequence). This CDR3 is 15 amino acids long. This chain's CDR3 is CASSPLSGGGETQYF. The CDR3 region has the DNA TGTGCCAGCAGCCCCTTGAGCGGGGGGGGTGAGACCCAGTACTTC.

This clone was recorded only once. This chain joins TRBV30 and TRBJ2-7, with 7 bases identical to TRBD1. The CDR3 totals 11 residues. The ends lost 8 bases at V and 3 bases at J; junction bases unmatched: 4. Germline CDR1 is GTSNPN and CDR2 is SVGIG (reference sequence). The DNA of the CDR3 is TGTGCCGCCGGGGACAGCTACGAGCAGTACTTC. Its protein product is CAAGDSYEQYF.

The table lists this clone with a few counts. The chain carries TRBV5-1 and TRBJ1-2; 12 positions match TRBD1. V gave up 3 bases and J gave up 7 bases; unmatched junction bases: 7. The CDR3 runs 15 residues. Looked up from germline, CDR1 is SGHRS and CDR2 is YFSETQ. CDR3 sequence reads: CASSWGTGGEGGYTF. The CDR3 nucleotides are TGCGCCAGCAGCTGGGGGACAGGGGGCGAGGGTGGCTACACCTTC.

The chain combines TRBV18 with TRBJ2-7; maybe TRBD1 (5 bases). This CDR3 comprises 13 residues. Trimming stripped 2 bases from V and 5 bases from J, with 10 bases between. Germline lookup yields CDR1 KGHSH and CDR2 LQKENI. The DNA of the CDR3 is TGTGCCAGCTCACCAGGCCAGGGCCACGAGCAGTACTTC. As protein: CASSPGQGHEQYF.

Only one count was recorded for this clone. The rearrangement uses TRBV6-5 and TRBJ1-2; no clear D gene. The length of the CDR3 is 12 residues. Trimming removed 5 bases at V and 10 bases at J, with 14 bases between. In germline, CDR1 is MNHEY, CDR2 SVGAGI. CDR3 loop: CASSPTASFYTF. The CDR3 DNA follows: TGTGCCAGCAGTCCTACCGCCTCATTCTACACCTTC.

The V call is TRBV7-9, the J call TRBJ1-5, with D unclear. V shed 5 bases and J shed 5 bases, with 7 bases lying between them. There are 12 residues in the CDR3. Germline V CDR1 and CDR2: SEHNR, FQNEAQ (reference sequence). CDR3 coding DNA: TGTGCCAGCAGCCTAAACGATCAGCCCCAGCATTTT. It translates to CASSLNDQPQHF.

The chain links TRBV7-2 to TRBJ1-3; D is unclear. The CDR3 has 16 amino acids. Germline V gene lookup returns CDR1 SGHTA and CDR2 FQGNSA. Trimming pared 1 base from V and 4 bases from J, leaving 14 bases between. The CDR3: CASSLDGLGGGNTIYF. CDR3 bases: TGTGCCAGCAGCTTAGACGGCCTAGGTGGAGGAAACACCATATATTTT.

The V gene is TRBV20-1, the J gene TRBJ1-2, with D tentatively TRBD1 (6 bases). V lost 4 bases and J lost 9, with 12 bases in between. CDR1 is DFQATT and CDR2 is SNEGSKA in the germline V gene (reference sequence). The CDR3 spans 11 residues. CDR3 bases: TGCAGTGCTACCCAAGGACAGAGCTACACCTTC. Its protein is CSATQGQSYTF.